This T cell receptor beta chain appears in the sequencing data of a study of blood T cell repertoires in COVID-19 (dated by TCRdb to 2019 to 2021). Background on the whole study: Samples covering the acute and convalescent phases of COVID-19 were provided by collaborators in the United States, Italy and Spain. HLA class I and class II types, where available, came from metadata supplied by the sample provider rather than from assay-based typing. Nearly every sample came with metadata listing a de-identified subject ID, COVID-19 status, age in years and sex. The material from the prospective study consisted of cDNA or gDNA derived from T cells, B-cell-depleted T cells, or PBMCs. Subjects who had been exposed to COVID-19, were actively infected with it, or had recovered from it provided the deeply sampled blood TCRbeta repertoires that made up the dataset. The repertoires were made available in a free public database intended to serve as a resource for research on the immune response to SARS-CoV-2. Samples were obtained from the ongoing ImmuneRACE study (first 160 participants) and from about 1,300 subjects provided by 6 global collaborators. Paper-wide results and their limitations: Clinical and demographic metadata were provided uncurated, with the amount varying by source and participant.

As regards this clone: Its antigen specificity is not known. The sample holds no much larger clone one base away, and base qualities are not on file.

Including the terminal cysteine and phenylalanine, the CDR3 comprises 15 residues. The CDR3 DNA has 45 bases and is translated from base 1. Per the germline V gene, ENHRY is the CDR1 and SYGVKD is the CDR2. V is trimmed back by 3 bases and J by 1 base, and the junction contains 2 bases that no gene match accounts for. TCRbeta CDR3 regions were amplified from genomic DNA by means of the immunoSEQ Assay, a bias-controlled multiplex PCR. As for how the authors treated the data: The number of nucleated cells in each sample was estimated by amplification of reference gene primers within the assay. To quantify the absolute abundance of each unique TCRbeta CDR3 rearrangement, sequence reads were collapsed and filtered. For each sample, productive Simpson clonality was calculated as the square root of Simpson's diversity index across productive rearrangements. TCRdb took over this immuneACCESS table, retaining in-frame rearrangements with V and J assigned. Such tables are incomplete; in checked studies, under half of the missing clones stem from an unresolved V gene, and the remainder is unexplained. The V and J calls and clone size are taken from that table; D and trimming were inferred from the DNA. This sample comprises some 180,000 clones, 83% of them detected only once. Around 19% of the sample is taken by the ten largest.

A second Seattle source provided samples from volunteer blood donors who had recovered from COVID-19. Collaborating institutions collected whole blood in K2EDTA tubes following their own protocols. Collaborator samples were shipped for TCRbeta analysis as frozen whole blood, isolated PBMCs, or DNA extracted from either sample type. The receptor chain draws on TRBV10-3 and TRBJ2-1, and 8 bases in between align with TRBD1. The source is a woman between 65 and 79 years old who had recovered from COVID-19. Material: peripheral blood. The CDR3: CAISDRQGSYNEQFF. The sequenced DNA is TGTGCCATCAGTGACCGACAGGGGTCCTACAATGAGCAGTTCTTC.